This T cell receptor (beta chain) was documented in a study of shared clonotypes between healthy human individuals. Whole-study context: Donor ages ranged 18 to 49 years: a couple of women, a few men. Study observations and caveats: Naive subsets usually exceeded memory subsets in estimated richness.

Naive CD8 cells lacked CD45RO and underwent positive selection for CCR7, leaving out terminally differentiated effector memory CD45RA+ cells. A remark on this clone: Antigen specificity is unknown.

At the deep level, the assay was run. When replicate PCRs were run on sorted subsets, they used around 0.2 ug DNA, about 31,000 T cell genomes. The protocol was immunoSEQ multiplex PCR, while the TCRdb copy is restricted to in-frame clones and leaves out a portion. The sample has about 2 million clones; less than 95% are singletons. From germline, CDR1 is SGHRS and CDR2 YFSETQ. V was clipped by 1 base and J by 3 bases, with 11 bases between them. The CDR3 runs to 15 residues. Source material: naive CD8+ T cells sorted from blood. The chain couples TRBV5-1 to TRBJ2-1; D gene uncertain. This TCR was recovered from a man aged 18 to 30 in good health. The DNA for the CDR3 is TGCGCCAGCAGCTTGTCGGCCGCTGGCTACAATGAGCAGTTCTTC. Encoded protein: CASSLSAAGYNEQFF.